This T cell receptor (beta chain) was captured in a study of shared clonotypes between healthy human individuals. The authors divided CD4+ cells into CD45RA+ naive and CD45RA-negative memory subsets. V gave up 0 bases and J gave up 1 base; unmatched junction bases: 4. The CDR3 sequence is 16 residues long. CDR1 and CDR2 (germline): SGHRS, YFSETQ. The method was immunoSEQ multiplex PCR; TCRdb's version includes in-frame clones alone and lacks a portion of them. The data show 2 million to 3 million clones, with 80% to 95% seen just once and 0.36% held by the top ten. The receptor comes from a man aged 18 to 35 in good health. Some clones in this sample may be carry-over from other donors' samples. The chain employs TRBV5-1 and TRBJ2-7; 10 nucleotides align to TRBD2. Sequencing input: naive CD4+ T cells from PBMCs. As to subset: CD45RA+ positively selected. The CDR3 nucleotides read TGCGCCAGCAGCTTGGAGGGTAGCGGGAGGTCCTACGAGCAGTACTTC. Amino acid sequence: CASSLEGSGRSYEQYF.